Listed below are T cell receptor beta chains from one sample, sequenced in a study of shared clonotypes between healthy human individuals. Sequenced by immunoSEQ multiplex PCR; TCRdb stores in-frame clones only, minus some. The sample lists approximately 2,300,000 clones; less than 95% were seen once. The sequenced sample consisted of naive CD4+ T cells from PBMCs. These receptors were obtained from a man between 18 and 35 years old in good health. Some clones in this sample may be carry-over from other donors' samples. The CDR3 runs from the conserved cysteine through the conserved F or W. Each record gives: D gene, J gene, CDR3 length, V gene, clone size, CDR3 DNA, CDR3 protein. A D gene is named only where the DNA matches it firmly. Clone size is shown for a subset of rows, as once, few, many or a class of expanded clone.

>.|TRBJ1-3|14|TRBV6-1|.
TGTGCCAGCAGTGTTGGAGGCCCTGGAAACACCATATATTTT
CASSVGGPGNTIYF
>TRBD1|TRBJ2-5|16|TRBV7-2|.
TGTGCCAGCAGCCCAAACTTAAGGGGGCGCGGAGAGACCCAGTACTTC
CASSPNLRGRGETQYF
>TRBD1|TRBJ1-4|17|TRBV5-1|.
TGCGCCAGCAGTCAACCCCAAACAGGGGGGACTAATGAAAAACTGTTTTTT
CASSQPQTGGTNEKLFF
>.|TRBJ2-7|15|TRBV4-1|.
TGCGCCAGCAGCCAAGGGGAAGCCGTCTCCTACGAGCAGTACTTC
CASSQGEAVSYEQYF
>.|TRBJ1-5|14|TRBV2|.
TGTGCCAGCAGTGAAGGGACACGCAATCAGCCCCAGCATTTT
CASSEGTRNQPQHF
>.|TRBJ1-1|12|TRBV6-6|.
TGTGCCAGCAGGAATGAGGGCACTGAAGCTTTCTTT
CASRNEGTEAFF
>.|TRBJ1-5|17|TRBV9|.
TGTGCCAGCAGCCCCCAGGAAGACGCGACAAACAATCAGCCCCAGCATTTT
CASSPQEDATNNQPQHF
>TRBD2|TRBJ2-5|15|TRBV5-1|.
TGCGCCAGCACGGGACTAGCGGGACTCCAAGAGACCCAGTACTTC
CASTGLAGLQETQYF
>TRBD2|TRBJ2-7|16|TRBV4-1|.
TGCGCCAGCAGCCAAGACCCAGCCGGGGGGGCGCGCGAGCAGTACTTC
CASSQDPAGGAREQYF
>.|TRBJ1-2|14|TRBV5-8|.
TGTGCCAGCACTCTCCAGGGGCCCACTCTTGGCTACACCTTC
CASTLQGPTLGYTF
>.|TRBJ1-3|12|TRBV25-1|.
TGTGCCAGCAGCGACGTCGGCCCTACGAGGTATTTT
CASSDVGPTRYF
>.|TRBJ2-5|13|TRBV18|once
TGTGCCAGCTCACCAGGTACGGGGGAGACCCAGTACTTC
CASSPGTGETQYF
>.|TRBJ2-5|15|TRBV9|.
TGTGCCAGCAGCGTAGGGCCGGTCCCCCGGGAGACCCAGTACTTC
CASSVGPVPRETQYF